These 5 T cell receptor beta chains originate from one sample sequenced in a study of blood T cells in healthy people across ages. Sample-barcoded 5' priming and a J-beta primer mix drove a second PCR of roughly 7 to 11 cycles. TCRdb re-derived calls from the 5' RACE reads in MiXCR, one entry per CDR3 protein. The table has about 700,000 distinct CDR3 sequences, roughly 30% seen once; the top ten hold approximately 15%. The specimen sequenced was blood. Receptor source: a woman of 80 years or more in good health.

This clonotype was recorded only once. The chain joins TRBV5-6 to TRBJ1-2; weak D call: TRBD1 (5 bases). There are 11 residues in the CDR3. Germline V CDR1 and CDR2: SGHDT, YYEEEE. The germline V and J ends were trimmed by 2 bases and 9 bases, with 8 bases remaining between them. CDR3 nucleotide sequence: TGTGCCAGCAGCTTCGACAGACGCTACACCTTC. This sequence encodes CASSFDRRYTF.

This clonotype showed up just a few times. This chain links TRBV7-2 with TRBJ2-3, with 9 nucleotides matching TRBD2. With V trimmed by 5 bases and J by 2 bases, 5 bases remained unmatched. Germline V gene data show CDR1 as SGHTA and CDR2 as FQGNSA. The CDR3 is 15 amino acids. For the CDR3, the DNA is TGTGCCAGCAGCCCCCTAGCGGGATTCACAGATACGCAGTATTTT. This encodes CASSPLAGFTDTQYF.

This clonotype showed up many times. The V and J genes are TRBV6-6 and TRBJ1-5, with D possibly TRBD1 on 5 matching bases. Trimming took 2 bases from V and 6 from J, leaving 8 bases between them. Per germline, CDR1 MNHNY and CDR2 SVGAGI (reference sequence). The CDR3 covers 13 residues. CDR3 in amino acids: CASSYPGLQPQHF. The CDR3 DNA sequence: TGTGCCAGCAGTTACCCGGGACTTCAGCCCCAGCATTTT.

This clonotype occurred a few times. One base away lies a much larger clone, so this may be a sequencing read error. V is TRBV5-1 and J is TRBJ2-5, with TRBD2 identical over 14 bases. The DNA end favors TRBJ2-1, so the J call may be wrong. The CDR3 loop spans 16 amino acids. Germline V lookup: CDR1 SGHRS, CDR2 YFSETQ. CDR3 sequence (DNA): TGCGCCAGCAGCCGGACTAGCGGGGGGTACCAAGAGACCCAGTTCTTC. Translating gives CASSRTSGGYQETQFF.

This clonotype was seen many times. The chain couples TRBV18 to TRBJ2-1; 8 positions agree with TRBD1. Germline values: CDR1 KGHSH, CDR2 LQKENI. With V trimmed by 9 bases and J by 7 bases, 14 bases remained unmatched. This CDR3 comprises 15 residues. CDR3 bases: TGTGCCAGTTCGGAGCAGGGGGCCGGTGGGAATGAGCAGTTCTTC. As protein: CASSEQGAGGNEQFF.